What follows is one TCR beta chain and its context. In the PCR, 60 Vbeta and 13 Jbeta primers were used. Repertoires were generated with immunoSEQ multiplex PCR, while TCRdb's copy carries only in-frame clones and drops some. The sample holds roughly 160,000 clones, approximately 88% seen once. Trimming cost V 6 bases and J 4 bases; bases outside gene matches: 4. The CDR3 runs 13 residues. Germline assignment: CDR1 MNHEY and CDR2 SVGAGI. This record comes from a study of cytomegalovirus exposure and HLA in healthy donors. The sample comprised PBMCs. This TCR derives from a boy younger than 10 in good health and CMV-seronegative. V usage is TRBV6-5 and J usage is TRBJ2-7, with TRBD2 matching 9 bases. This CDR3 is CASRREGRYEQYF. In nucleotides, the CDR3 is TGTGCCAGCAGGCGGGAGGGCCGGTACGAGCAGTACTTC.